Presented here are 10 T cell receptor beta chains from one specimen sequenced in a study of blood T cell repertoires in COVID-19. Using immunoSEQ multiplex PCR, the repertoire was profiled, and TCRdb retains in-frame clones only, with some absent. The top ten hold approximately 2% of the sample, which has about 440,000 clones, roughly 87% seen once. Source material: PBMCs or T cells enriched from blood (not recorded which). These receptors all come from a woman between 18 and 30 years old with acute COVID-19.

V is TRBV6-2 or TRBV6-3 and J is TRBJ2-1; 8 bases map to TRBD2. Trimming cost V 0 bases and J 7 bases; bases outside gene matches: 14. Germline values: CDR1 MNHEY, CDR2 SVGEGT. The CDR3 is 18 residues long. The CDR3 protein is CASSYSPSTSGYYNEQFF. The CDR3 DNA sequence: TGTGCCAGCAGTTACTCACCTTCTACTAGCGGATACTATAATGAGCAGTTCTTC.

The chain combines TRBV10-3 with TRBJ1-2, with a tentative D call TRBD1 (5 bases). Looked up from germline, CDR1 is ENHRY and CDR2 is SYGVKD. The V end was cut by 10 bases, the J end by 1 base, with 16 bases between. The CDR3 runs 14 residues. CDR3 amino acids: CATGPNRNNYGYTF. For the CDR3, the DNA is TGTGCCACCGGGCCTAACAGGAATAACTATGGCTACACCTTC.

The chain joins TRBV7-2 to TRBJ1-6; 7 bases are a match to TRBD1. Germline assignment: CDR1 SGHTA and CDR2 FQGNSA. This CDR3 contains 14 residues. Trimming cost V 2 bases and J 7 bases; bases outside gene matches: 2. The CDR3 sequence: CASSLWDSNSPLHF. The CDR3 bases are TGTGCCAGCAGCTTATGGGACAGCAATTCACCCCTCCACTTT.

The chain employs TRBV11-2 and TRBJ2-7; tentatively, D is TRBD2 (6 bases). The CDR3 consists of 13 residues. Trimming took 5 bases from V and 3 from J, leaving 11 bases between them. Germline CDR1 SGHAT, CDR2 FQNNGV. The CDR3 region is CASSPWEVYEQYF. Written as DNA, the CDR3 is TGTGCCAGCAGCCCCTGGGAGGTCTACGAGCAGTACTTC.

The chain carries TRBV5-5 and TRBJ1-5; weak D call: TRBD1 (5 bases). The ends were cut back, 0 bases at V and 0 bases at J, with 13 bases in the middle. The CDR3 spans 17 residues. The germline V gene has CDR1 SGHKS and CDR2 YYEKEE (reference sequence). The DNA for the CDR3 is TGTGCCAGCAGCTTGGGTGGTCCAGGGTTTAGCAATCAGCCCCAGCATTTT. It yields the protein CASSLGGPGFSNQPQHF.

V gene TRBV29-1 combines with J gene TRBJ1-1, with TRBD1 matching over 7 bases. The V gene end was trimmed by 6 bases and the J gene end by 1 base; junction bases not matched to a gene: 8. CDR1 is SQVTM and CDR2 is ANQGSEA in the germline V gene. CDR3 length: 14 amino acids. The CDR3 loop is CSVTTGSRNTEAFF. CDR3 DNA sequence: TGCAGCGTGACGACAGGGTCCAGGAACACTGAAGCTTTCTTT.

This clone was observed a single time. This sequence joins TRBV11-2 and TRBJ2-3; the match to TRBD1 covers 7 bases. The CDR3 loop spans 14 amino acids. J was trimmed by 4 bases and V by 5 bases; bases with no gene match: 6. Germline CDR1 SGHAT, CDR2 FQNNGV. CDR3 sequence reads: CASSLFTGADTQYF. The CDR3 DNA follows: TGTGCCAGCAGCCTATTCACAGGGGCAGATACGCAGTATTTT.

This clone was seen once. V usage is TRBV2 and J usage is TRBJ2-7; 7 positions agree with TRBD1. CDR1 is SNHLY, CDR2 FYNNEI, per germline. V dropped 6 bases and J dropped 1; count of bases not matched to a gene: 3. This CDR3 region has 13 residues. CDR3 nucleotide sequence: TGTGCCAGCAGAGGGGACAGTTCCTACGAGCAGTACTTC. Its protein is CASRGDSSYEQYF.

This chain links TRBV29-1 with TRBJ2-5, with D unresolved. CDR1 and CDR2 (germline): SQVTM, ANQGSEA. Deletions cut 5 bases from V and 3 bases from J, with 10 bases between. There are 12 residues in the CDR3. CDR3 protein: CSVTVSEETQYF. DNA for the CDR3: TGCAGCGTTACAGTATCCGAAGAGACCCAGTACTTC.

CDR3 sequence (DNA): TGCGCCAGCAGCTTGCGGGATCACACCGGGGAGCTGTTTTTT. It specifies CASSLRDHTGELFF. V and J are TRBV5-1 and TRBJ2-2, with D perhaps matching TRBD2 (5 bases). CDR3 length: 14 residues. Trimming stripped 1 base from V and 3 bases from J, with 7 bases between. Germline V lookup: CDR1 SGHRS, CDR2 YFSETQ. The full variable domain, rest sourced from reference TRBV5-1 and TRBJ2-2, is KAGVTQTPRYLIKTRGQQVTLSCSPISGHRSVSWYQQTPGQGLQFLFEYFSETQRNKGNFPGRFSGRQFSNSRSEMNVSTLELGDSALYLCASSLRDHTGELFFGEGSRLTVL.